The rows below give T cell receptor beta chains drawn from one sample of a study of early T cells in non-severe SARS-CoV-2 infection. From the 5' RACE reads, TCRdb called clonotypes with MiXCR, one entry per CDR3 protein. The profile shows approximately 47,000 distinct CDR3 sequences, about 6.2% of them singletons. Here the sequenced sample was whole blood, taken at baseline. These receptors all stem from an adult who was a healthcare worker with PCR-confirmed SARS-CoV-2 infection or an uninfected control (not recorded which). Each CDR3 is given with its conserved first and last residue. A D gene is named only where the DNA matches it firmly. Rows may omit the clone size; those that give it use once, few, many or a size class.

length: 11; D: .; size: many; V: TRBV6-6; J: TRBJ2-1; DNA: TGTGCCAGCAGACTGGCCGGGGTGGAGTTCTTC; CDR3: CASRLAGVEFF
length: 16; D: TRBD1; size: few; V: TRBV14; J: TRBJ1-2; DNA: TGTGCCAGCAGCCAAGATCCTCTCCAGGGGGAAGAAGGCTACACCTTC; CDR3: CASSQDPLQGEEGYTF
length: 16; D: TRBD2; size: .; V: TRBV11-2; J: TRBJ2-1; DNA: TGTGCCAGCAGCCGATCCGGGACTAGGTCCTACAATGAGCAGTTCTTC; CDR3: CASSRSGTRSYNEQFF
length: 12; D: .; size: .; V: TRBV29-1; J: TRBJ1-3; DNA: TGCAGCGCGGGGTGGGGAGGCAACACCATATATTTT; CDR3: CSAGWGGNTIYF
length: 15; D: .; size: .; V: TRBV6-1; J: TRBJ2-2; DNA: TGTGCCAGCAGTCAGGAGCGGGTGATCACCGGGGAGCTGTTTTTT; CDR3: CASSQERVITGELFF
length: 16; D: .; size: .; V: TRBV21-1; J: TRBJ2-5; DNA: TGTGCCAGCAGCAAAGGGAGGACTAGCTGCCAAGAGACCCAGTACTTC; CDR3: CASSKGRTSCQETQYF
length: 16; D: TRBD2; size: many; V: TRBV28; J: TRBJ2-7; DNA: TGTGCCAGCAGTCCGACTAGCGGGAGGAACTCCTACGAGCAGTACTTC; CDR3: CASSPTSGRNSYEQYF
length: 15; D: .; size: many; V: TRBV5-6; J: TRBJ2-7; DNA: TGTGCCAGCGTGAACTTAGGGCTCCAACCCTACGAGCAGTACTTC; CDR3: CASVNLGLQPYEQYF
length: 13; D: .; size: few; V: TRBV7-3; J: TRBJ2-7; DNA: TGTGCCAGCAGCATGCAACAGGGAACCGAGCAGTACTTC; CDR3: CASSMQQGTEQYF
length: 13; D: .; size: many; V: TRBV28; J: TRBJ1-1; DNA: TGTGCCAGCAGTTTACGGCTGGGGTTAAAAGCTTTCTTT; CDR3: CASSLRLGLKAFF
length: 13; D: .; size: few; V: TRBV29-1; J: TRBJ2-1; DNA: TGCAGCGCCGCACTGGGGGCCTACAATGAGCAGTTCTTC; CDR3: CSAALGAYNEQFF
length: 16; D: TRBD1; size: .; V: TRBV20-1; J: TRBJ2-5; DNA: TGCAGTGCTAGAGATTGGGGGACAGGGGGTATGGAGACCCAGTACTTC; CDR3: CSARDWGTGGMETQYF
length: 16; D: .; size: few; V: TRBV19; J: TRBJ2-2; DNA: TGTGCCAGTAGTCCAAGACTAGTGGGGGCTGGCGGGGAGCTGTTTTTT; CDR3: CASSPRLVGAGGELFF
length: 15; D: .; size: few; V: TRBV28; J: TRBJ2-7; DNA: TGTGCCAGCAGTTTCGATTCAAGATCGTACTACGAGCAGTACTTC; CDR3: CASSFDSRSYYEQYF
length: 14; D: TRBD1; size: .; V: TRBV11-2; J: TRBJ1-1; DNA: TGTGCCAGCAGCCCACGACAGGGGAACACTGAAGCTTTCTTT; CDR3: CASSPRQGNTEAFF
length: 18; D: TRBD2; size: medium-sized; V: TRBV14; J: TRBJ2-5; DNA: TGTGCCAGCAGCCAAGACGCGTGGGCGGGAGCCCCGGGGGAGACCCAGTACTTC; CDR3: CASSQDAWAGAPGETQYF
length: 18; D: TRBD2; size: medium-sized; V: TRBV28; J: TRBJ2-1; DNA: TGTGCCAGCAGTTTCCCGTACACTAGCGGGGTCCAATACAATGAGCAGTTCTTC; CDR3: CASSFPYTSGVQYNEQFF
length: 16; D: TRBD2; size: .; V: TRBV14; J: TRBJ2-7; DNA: TGTGCCAGCAGCCCCTCCGTGGGTAGCGGGGCCTACGAGCAGTACTTC; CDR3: CASSPSVGSGAYEQYF
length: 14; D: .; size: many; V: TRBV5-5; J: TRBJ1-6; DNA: TGTGCCAGCAGCTCCGGGACGGGAAGTTCACCCCTCCACTTT; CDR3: CASSSGTGSSPLHF
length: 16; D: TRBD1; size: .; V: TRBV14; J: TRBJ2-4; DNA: TGTGCCAGCAGCCAAGACGGGGGACAGGGCACAAACATTCAGTACTTC; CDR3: CASSQDGGQGTNIQYF
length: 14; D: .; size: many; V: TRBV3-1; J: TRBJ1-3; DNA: TGTGCCAGCAGCCTTGGGGGCCGCGGAAACACCATATATTTT; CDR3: CASSLGGRGNTIYF
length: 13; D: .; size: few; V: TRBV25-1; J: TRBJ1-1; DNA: TGTGCCAGCAAAAGGGGGGGGAACACTGAAGCTTTCTTT; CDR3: CASKRGGNTEAFF